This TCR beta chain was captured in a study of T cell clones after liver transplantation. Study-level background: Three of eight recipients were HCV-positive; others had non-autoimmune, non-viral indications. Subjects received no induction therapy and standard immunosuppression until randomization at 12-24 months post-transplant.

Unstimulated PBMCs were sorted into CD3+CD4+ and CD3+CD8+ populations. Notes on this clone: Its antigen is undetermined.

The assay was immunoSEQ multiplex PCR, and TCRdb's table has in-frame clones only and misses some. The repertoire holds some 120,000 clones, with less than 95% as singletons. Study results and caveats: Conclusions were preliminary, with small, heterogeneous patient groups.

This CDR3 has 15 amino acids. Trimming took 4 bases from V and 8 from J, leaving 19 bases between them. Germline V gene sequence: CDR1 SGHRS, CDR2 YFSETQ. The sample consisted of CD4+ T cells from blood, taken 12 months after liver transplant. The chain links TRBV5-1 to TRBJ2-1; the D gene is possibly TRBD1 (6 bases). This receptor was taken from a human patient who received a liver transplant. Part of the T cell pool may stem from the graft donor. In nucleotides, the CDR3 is TGCGCCAGCAGCCAGGACAGCTCAGCTTTCGATGAGCAGTTCTTC. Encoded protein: CASSQDSSAFDEQFF.